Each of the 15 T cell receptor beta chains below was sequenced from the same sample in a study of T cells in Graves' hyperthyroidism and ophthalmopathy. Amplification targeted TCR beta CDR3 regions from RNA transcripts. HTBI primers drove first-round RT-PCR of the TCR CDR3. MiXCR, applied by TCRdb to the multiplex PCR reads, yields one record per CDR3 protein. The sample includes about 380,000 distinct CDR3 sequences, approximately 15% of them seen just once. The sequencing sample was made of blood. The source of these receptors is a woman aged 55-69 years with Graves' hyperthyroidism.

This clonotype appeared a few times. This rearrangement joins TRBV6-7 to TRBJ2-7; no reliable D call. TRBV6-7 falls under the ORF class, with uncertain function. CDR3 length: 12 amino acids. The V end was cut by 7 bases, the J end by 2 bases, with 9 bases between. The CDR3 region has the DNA TGTGCCAGCATGCTAGGAACCTACGAGCAGTACTTC. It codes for CASMLGTYEQYF.

The CDR3 sequence is CASSRTGGNTGELFF. The CDR3 DNA follows: TGTGCCAGCAGTCGGACAGGGGGAAACACCGGGGAGCTGTTTTTT. The chain carries TRBV11-3 and TRBJ2-2; 10 nucleotides agree with TRBD1. V shed 6 bases, J shed 2 bases, and the junction held 3 bases outside the gene matches. Germline V gives CDR1 SGHNT, CDR2 YENEEA. The CDR3 covers 15 residues.

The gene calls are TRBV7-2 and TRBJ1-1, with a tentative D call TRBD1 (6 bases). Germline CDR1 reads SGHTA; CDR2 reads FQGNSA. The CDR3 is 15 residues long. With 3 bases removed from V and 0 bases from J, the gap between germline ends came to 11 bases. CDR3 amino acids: CASSFQGSMNTEAFF. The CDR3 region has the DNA TGTGCCAGCAGCTTTCAGGGGAGCATGAACACTGAAGCTTTCTTT.

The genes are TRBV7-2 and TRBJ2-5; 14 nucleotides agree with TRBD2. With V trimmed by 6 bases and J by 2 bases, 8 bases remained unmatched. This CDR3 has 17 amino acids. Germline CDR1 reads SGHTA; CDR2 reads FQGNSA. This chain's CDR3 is CASSYPGLAGEQETQYF. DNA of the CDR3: TGTGCCAGCAGTTATCCGGGACTAGCGGGAGAGCAAGAGACCCAGTACTTC.

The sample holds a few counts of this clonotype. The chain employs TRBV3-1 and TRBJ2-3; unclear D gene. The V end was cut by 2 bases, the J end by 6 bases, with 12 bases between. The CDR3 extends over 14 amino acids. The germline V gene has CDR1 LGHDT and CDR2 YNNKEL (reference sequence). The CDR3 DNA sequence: TGTGCCAGCAGCCAATACAGAGAAGCGGATACGCAGTATTTT. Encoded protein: CASSQYREADTQYF.

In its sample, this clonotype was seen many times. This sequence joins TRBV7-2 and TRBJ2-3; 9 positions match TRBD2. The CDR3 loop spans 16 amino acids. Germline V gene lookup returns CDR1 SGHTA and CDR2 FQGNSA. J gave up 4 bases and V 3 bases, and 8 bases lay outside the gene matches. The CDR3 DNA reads TGTGCCAGCAGCTTGGCTAGCGGGATGGGTTCAGATACGCAGTATTTT. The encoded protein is CASSLASGMGSDTQYF.

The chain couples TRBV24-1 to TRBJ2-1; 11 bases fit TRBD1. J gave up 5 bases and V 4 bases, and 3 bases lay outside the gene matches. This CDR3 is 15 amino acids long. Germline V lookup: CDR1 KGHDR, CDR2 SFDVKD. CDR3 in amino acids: CATSEGGQGDNEQFF. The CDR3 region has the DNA TGTGCCACCAGTGAAGGGGGACAGGGGGACAATGAGCAGTTCTTC.

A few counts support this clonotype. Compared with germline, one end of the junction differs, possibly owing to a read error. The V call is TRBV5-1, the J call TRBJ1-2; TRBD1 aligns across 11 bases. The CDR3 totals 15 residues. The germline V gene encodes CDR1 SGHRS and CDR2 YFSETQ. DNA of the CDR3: TGCACCAGCACCTCCCGGACAGGGGGCTTGGCTGGCTACACCTTC. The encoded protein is CTSTSRTGGLAGYTF.

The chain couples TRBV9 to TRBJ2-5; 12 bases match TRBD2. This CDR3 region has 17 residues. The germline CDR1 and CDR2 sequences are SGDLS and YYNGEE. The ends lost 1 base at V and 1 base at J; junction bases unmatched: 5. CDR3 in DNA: TGTGCCAGCAGCGTATCTGGACTAGCGGGGTTCCAAGAGACCCAGTACTTC. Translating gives CASSVSGLAGFQETQYF.

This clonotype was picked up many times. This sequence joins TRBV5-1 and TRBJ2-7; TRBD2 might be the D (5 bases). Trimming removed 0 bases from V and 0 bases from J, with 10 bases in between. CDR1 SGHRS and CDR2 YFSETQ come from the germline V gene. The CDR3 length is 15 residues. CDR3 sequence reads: CASSLGSGPSYEQYF. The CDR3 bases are TGCGCCAGCAGCTTGGGGAGCGGACCCTCCTACGAGCAGTACTTC. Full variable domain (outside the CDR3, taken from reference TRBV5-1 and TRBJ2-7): KAGVTQTPRYLIKTRGQQVTLSCSPISGHRSVSWYQQTPGQGLQFLFEYFSETQRNKGNFPGRFSGRQFSNSRSEMNVSTLELGDSALYLCASSLGSGPSYEQYFGPGTRLTVT.

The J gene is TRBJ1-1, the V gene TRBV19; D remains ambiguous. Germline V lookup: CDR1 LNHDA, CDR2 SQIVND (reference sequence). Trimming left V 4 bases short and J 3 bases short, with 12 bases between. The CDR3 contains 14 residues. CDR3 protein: CASSKRFWDTEAFF. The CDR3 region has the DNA TGTGCCAGTAGTAAGAGGTTTTGGGACACTGAAGCTTTCTTT. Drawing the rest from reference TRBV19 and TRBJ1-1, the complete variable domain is DGGITQSPKYLFRKEGQNVTLSCEQNLNHDAMYWYRQDPGQGLRLIYYSQIVNDFQKGDIAEGYSVSREKKESFPLTVTSAQKNPTAFYLCASSKRFWDTEAFFGQGTRLTVV.

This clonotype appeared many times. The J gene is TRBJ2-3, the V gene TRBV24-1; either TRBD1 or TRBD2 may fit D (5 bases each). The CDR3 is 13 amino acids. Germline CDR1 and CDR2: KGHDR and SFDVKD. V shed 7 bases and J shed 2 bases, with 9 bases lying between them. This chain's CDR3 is CATSRDDTDTQYF. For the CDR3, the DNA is TGTGCCACCAGCCGGGACGACACAGATACGCAGTATTTT.

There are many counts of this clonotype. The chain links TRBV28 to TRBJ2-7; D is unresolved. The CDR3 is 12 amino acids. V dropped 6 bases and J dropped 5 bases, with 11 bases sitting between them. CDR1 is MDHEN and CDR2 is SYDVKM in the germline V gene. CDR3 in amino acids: CASSLMGNEQYF. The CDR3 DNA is TGTGCCAGCAGCCTTATGGGAAACGAGCAGTACTTC.

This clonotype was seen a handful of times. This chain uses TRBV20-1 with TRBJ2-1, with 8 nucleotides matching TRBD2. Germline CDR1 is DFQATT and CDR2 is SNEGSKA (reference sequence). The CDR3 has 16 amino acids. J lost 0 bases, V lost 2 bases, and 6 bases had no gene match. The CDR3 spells CSARRLAQGSYNEQFF. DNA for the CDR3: TGCAGTGCTAGAAGACTAGCGCAGGGCTCCTACAATGAGCAGTTCTTC.

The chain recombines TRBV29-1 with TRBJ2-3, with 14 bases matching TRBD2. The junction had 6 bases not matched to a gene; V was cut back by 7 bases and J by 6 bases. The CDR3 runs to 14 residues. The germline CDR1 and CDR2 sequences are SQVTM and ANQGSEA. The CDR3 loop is CSGGTSGSGDTQYF. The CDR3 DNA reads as TGCAGCGGAGGGACTAGCGGGAGTGGGGATACGCAGTATTTT.